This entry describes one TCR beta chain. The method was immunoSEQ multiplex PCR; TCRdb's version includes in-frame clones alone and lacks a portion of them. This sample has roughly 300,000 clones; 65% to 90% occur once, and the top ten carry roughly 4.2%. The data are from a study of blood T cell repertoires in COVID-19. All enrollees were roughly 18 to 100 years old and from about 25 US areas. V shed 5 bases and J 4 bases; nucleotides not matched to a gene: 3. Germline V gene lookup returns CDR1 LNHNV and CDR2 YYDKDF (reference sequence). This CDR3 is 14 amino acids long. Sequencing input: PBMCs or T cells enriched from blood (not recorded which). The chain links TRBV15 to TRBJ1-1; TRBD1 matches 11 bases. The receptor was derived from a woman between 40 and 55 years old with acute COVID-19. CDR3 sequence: CATSGGQGVTEAFF. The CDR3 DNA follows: TGTGCCACCAGCGGGGGACAGGGGGTCACTGAAGCTTTCTTT. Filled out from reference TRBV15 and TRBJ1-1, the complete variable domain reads DAMVIQNPRYQVTQFGKPVTLSCSQTLNHNVMYWYQQKSSQAPKLLFHYYDKDFNNEADTPDNFQSRRPNTSFCFLDIRSPGLGDTAMYLCATSGGQGVTEAFFGQGTRLTVV.